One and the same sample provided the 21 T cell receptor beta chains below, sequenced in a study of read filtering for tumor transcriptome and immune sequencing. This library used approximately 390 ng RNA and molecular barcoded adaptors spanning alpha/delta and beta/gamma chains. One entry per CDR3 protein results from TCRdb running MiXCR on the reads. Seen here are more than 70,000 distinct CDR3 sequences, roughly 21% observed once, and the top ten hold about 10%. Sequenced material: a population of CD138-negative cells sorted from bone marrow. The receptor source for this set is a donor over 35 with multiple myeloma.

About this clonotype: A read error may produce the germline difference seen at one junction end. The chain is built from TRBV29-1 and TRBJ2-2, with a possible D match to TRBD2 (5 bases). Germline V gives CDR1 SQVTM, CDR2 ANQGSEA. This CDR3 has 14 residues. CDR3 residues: CSVEGRTNTGELLF. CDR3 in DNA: TGCAGCGTTGAGGGTCGGACGAACACCGGGGAGCTGCTTTTT.

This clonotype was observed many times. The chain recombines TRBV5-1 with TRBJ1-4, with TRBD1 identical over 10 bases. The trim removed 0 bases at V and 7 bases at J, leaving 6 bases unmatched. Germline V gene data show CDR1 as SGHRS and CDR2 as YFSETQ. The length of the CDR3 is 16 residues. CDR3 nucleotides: TGCGCCAGCAGCTTGGGACAGGGGGCGTCAAGTGAAAAACTGTTTTTT. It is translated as CASSLGQGASSEKLFF. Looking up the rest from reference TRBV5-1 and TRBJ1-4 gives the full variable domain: KAGVTQTPRYLIKTRGQQVTLSCSPISGHRSVSWYQQTPGQGLQFLFEYFSETQRNKGNFPGRFSGRQFSNSRSEMNVSTLELGDSALYLCASSLGQGASSEKLFFGSGTQLSVL.

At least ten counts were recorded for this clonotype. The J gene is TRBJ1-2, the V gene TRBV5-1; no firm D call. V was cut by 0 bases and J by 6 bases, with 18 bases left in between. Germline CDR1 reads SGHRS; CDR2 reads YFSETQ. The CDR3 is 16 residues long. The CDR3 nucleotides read TGCGCCAGCAGCTTGGTTTCGGGATGGAGCGGTGATGGCTACACCTTC. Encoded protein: CASSLVSGWSGDGYTF.

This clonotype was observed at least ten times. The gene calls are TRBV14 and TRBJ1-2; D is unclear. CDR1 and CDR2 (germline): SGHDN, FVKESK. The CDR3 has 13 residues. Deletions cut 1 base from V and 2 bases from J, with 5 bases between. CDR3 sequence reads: CASSQAANYGYTF. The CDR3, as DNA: TGTGCCAGCAGCCAAGCAGCCAACTATGGCTACACCTTC.

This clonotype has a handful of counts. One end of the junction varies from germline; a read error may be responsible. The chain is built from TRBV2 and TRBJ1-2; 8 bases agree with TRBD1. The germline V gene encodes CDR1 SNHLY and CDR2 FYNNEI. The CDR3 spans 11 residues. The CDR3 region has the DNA TGTGCCAGCAGGCCAGACAGGGGAGTCGTGTTC. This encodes CASRPDRGVVF.

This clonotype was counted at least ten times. CDR3: CSARMATTGETQYF. CDR3 DNA: TGCAGTGCTAGGATGGCGACTACGGGAGAGACCCAGTACTTC. The chain employs TRBV20-1 and TRBJ2-5; perhaps TRBD2 as D (5 bases). The CDR3 consists of 14 residues. V dropped 3 bases and J dropped 4 bases, with 15 bases sitting between them. Germline-derived CDR1 and CDR2 are DFQATT and SNEGSKA (reference sequence).

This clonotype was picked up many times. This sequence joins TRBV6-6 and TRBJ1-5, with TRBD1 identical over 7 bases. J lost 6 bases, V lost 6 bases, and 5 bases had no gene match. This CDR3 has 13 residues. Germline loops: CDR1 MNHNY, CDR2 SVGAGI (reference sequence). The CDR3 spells CASSLDRAQPQHF. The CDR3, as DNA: TGTGCCAGCAGCCTCGACAGGGCTCAGCCCCAGCATTTT.

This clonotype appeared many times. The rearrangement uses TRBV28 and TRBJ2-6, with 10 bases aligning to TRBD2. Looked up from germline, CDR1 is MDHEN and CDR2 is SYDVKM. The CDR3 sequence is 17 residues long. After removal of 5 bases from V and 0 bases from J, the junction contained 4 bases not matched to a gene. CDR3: CASSLAGALSGANVLTF. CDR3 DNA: TGTGCCAGCAGTCTAGCGGGGGCCCTCTCTGGGGCCAACGTCCTGACTTTC.

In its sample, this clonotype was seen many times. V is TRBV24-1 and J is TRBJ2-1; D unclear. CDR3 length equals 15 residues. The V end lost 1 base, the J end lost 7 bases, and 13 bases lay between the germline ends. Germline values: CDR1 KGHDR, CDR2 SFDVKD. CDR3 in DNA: TGTGCCACCAGTGATTTAGACGGGTACGCAAATGAGCAGTTCTTC. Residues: CATSDLDGYANEQFF.

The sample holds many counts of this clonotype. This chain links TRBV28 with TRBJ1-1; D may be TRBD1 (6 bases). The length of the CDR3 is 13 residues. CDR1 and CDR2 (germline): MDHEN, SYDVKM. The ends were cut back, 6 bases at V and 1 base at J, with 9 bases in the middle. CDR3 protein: CASRDSTNTEAFF. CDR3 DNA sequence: TGTGCCAGCAGGGACAGTACGAACACTGAAGCTTTCTTT.

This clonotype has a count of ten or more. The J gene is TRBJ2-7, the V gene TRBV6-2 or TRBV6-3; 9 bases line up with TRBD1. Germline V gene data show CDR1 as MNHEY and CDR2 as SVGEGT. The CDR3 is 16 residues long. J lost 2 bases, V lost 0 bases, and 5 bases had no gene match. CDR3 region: CASSYSRTGAAYEQYF. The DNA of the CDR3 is TGTGCCAGCAGTTACTCCCGGACAGGGGCGGCCTACGAGCAGTACTTC.

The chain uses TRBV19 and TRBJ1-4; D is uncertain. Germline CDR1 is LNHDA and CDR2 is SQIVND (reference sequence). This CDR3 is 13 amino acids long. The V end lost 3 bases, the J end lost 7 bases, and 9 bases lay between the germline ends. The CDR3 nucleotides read TGTGCCAGTAGTATGGGAGTGGCTGAAAAACTGTTTTTT. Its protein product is CASSMGVAEKLFF.

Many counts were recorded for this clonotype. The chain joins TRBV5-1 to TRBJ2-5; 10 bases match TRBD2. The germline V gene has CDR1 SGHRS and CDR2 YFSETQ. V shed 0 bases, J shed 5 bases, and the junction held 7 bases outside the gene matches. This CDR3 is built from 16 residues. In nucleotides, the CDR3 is TGCGCCAGCAGCTTGGAAGCAGCGGGGGGGCGGGAGACCCAGTACTTC. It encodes CASSLEAAGGRETQYF.

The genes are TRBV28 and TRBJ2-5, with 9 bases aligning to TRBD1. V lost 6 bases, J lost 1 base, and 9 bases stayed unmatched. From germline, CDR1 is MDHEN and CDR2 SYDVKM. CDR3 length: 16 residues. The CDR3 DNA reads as TGTGCCAGCAGCCCACCTCCGGGACAGGGCCAAGAGACCCAGTACTTC. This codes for CASSPPPGQGQETQYF.

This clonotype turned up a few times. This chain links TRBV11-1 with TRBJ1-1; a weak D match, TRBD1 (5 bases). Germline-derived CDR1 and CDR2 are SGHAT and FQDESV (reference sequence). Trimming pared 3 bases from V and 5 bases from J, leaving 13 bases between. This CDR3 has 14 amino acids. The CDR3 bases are TGTGCCAGCAGCTTCTTAGGGGCGAGGACTGAAGCTTTCTTT. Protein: CASSFLGARTEAFF.

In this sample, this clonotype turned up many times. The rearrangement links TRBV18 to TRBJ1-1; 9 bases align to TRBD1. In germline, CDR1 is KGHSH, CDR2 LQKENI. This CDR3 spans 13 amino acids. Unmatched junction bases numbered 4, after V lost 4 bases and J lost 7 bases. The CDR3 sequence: CASSLDRGSEAFF. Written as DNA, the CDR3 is TGTGCCAGCTCACTAGACAGGGGGAGTGAAGCTTTCTTT.

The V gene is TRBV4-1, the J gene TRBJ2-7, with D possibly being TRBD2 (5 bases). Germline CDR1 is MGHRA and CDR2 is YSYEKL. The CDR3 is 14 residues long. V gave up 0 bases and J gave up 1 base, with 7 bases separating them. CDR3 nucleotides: TGCGCCAGCAGCCAAGATAGGAGGTCCTACGAGCAGTACTTC. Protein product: CASSQDRRSYEQYF.

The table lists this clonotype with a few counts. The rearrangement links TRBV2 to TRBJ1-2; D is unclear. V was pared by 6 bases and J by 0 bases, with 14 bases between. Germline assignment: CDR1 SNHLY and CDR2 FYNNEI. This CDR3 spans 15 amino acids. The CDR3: CASRGNTGANYGYTF. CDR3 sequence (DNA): TGTGCCAGCAGGGGTAATACCGGGGCTAACTATGGCTACACCTTC. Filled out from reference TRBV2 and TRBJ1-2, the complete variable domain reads EPEVTQTPSHQVTQMGQEVILRCVPISNHLYFYWYRQILGQKVEFLVSFYNNEISEKSEIFDDQFSVERPDGSNFTLKIRSTKLEDSAMYFCASRGNTGANYGYTFGSGTRLTVV.

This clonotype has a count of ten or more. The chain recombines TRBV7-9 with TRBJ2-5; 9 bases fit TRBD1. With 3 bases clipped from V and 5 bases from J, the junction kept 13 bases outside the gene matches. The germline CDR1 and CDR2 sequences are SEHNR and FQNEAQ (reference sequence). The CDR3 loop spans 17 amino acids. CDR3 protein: CASSFLIDRGTIETQYF. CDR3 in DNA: TGTGCCAGCAGCTTTTTAATCGACAGGGGGACAATCGAGACCCAGTACTTC.

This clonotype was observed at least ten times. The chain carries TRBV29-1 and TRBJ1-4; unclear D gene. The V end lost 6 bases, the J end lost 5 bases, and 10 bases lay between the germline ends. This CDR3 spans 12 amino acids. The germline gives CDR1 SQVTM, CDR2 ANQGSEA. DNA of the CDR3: TGCAGCGTGTTAGGGAAGAATGAAAAACTGTTTTTT. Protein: CSVLGKNEKLFF.

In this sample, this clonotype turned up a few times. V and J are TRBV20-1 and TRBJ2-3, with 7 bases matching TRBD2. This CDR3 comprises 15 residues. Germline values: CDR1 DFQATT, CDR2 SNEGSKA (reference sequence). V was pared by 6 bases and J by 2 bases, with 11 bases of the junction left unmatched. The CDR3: CSAPTSGIFTDTQYF. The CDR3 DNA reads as TGCAGTGCCCCTACCAGCGGGATATTCACAGATACGCAGTATTTT.